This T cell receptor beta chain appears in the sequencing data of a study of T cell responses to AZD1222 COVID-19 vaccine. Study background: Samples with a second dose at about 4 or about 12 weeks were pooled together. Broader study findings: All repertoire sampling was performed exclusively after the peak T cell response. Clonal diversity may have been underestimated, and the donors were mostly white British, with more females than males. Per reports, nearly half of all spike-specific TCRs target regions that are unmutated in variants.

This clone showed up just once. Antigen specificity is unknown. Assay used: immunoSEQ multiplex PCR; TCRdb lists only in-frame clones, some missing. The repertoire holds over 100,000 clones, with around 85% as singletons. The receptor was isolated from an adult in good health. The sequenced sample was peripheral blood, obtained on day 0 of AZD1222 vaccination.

This chain's CDR3 is CASSLRGTGGEQFF. The CDR3 DNA is TGTGCCAGCAGCTTAAGGGGTACGGGAGGGGAGCAGTTCTTC. V and J are TRBV7-3 and TRBJ2-1, with 8 bases identical to TRBD2. With V trimmed by 1 base and J by 10 bases, 6 bases remained unmatched. Germline loops: CDR1 SGHTA, CDR2 FQGTGA. The CDR3 runs to 14 residues.